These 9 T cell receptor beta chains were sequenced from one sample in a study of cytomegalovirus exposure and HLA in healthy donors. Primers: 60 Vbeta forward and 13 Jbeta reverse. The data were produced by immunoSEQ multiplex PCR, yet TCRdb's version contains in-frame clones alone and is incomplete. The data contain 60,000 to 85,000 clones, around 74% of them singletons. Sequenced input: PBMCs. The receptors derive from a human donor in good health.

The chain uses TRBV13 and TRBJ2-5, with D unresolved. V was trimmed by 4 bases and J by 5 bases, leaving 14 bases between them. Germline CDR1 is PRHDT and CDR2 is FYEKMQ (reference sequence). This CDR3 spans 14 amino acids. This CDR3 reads CASSSRLYGETQYF. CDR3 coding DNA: TGTGCCAGCAGCTCCCGACTGTACGGGGAGACCCAGTACTTC.

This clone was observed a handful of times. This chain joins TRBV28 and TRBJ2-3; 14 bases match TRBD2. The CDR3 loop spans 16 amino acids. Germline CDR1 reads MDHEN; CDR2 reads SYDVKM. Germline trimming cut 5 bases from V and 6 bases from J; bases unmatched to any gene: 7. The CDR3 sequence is CASSPGLAGGGDTQYF. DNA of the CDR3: TGTGCCAGCAGTCCAGGACTAGCGGGAGGTGGCGATACGCAGTATTTT.

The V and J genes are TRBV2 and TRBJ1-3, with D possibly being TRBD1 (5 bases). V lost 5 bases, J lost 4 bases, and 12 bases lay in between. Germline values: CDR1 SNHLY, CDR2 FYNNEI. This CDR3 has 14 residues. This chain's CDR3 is CASSWGETGNTIYF. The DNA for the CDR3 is TGTGCCAGCAGTTGGGGCGAGACAGGAAACACCATATATTTT.

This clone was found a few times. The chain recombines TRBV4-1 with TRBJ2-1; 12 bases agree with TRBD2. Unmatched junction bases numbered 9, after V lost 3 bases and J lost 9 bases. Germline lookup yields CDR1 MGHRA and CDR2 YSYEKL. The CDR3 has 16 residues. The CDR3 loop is CASSHPTSGRGGEQFF. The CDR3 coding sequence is TGCGCCAGCAGCCACCCGACTAGCGGGAGAGGAGGTGAGCAGTTCTTC.

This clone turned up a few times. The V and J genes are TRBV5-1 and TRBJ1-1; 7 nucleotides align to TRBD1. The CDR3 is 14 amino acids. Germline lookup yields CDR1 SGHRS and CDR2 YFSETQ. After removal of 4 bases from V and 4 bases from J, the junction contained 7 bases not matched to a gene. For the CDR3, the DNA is TGCGCCAGCAGCATCCGGGACAGCTTCACTGAAGCTTTCTTT. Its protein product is CASSIRDSFTEAFF.

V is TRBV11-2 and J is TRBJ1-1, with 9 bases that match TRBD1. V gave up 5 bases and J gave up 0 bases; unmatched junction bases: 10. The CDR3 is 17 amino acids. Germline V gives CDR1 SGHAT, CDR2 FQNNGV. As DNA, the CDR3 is TGTGCCAGCAGCCCCCGACAGGGGGACCTAATGAACACTGAAGCTTTCTTT. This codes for CASSPRQGDLMNTEAFF.

The CDR3 DNA follows: TGTGCCAGCAGTTGGGGGGGTTTTAACACCGGGGAGCTGTTTTTT. Translated, it gives CASSWGGFNTGELFF. The gene calls are TRBV6-5 and TRBJ2-2, with 7 bases identical to TRBD2. The V and J ends lost 4 bases and 2 bases, in that order; junction bases with no gene match: 4. Germline-derived CDR1 and CDR2 are MNHEY and SVGAGI. The CDR3 runs to 15 residues.

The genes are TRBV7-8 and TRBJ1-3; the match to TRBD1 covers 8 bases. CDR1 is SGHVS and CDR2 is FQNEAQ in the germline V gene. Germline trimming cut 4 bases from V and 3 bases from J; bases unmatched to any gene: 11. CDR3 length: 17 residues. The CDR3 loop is CASSSPRTGNLGNTIYF. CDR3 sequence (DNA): TGTGCCAGCAGCTCCCCTCGGACAGGGAATCTTGGAAACACCATATATTTT.

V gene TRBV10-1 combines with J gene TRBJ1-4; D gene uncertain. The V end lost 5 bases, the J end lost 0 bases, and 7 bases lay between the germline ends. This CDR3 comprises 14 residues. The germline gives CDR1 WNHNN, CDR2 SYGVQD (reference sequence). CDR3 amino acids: CASSRDSTNEKLFF. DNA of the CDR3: TGCGCCAGCAGTCGAGATTCAACTAATGAAAAACTGTTTTTT.